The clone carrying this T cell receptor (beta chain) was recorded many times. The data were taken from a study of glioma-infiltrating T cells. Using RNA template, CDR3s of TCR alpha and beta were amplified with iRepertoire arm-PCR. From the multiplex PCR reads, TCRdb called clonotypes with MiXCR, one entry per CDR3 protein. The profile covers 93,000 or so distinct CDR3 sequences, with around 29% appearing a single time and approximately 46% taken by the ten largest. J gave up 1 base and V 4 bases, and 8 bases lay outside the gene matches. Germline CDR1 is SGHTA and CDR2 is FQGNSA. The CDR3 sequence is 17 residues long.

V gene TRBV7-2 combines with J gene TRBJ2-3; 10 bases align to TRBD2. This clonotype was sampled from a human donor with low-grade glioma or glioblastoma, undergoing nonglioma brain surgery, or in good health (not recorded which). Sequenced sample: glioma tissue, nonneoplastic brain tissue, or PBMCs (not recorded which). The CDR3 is CASSSTLLAGRTDTQYF. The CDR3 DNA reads TGTGCCAGCAGCTCAACCCTACTAGCGGGACGCACAGATACGCAGTATTTT. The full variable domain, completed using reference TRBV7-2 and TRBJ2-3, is GAGVSQSPSNKVTEKGKDVELRCDPISGHTALYWYRQSLGQGLEFLIYFQGNSAPDKSGLPSDRFSAERTGGSVSTLTIQRTQQEDSAVYLCASSSTLLAGRTDTQYFGPGTRLTVL.